The present TCR beta chain was sequenced within a study of cytomegalovirus exposure and HLA in healthy donors (dated by TCRdb to about 2017). In terms of the full investigation: An earlier analysis of approximately 550 of the donors reported roughly 270 Gb of sequence data and 100 million to 130 million unique TCR beta sequences from some 180 million T cells. An early release covering just under 650 HLA-typed donors comprised about 320 gigabases of sequencing data and around 80 million unique TCR sequences. Of the approximately 400 genotyped donors, approximately 83% fell in the genetic ancestry cluster associated with self-reported Caucasian donors. The study was designed to test whether signatures of past pathogen exposure could be identified by cataloging public T cell receptors. The T cell repertoires of 670 or so subjects were profiled by immunosequencing and related to cytomegalovirus serostatus. Along with the approximately 600-subject first cohort, a separate validation cohort of approximately 110 different subjects was used. High-throughput TCR immunosequencing, statistical association of individual TCRs with disease status, and machine learning were combined to predict cytomegalovirus infection status. To study patterns of TCR occurrence, a later analysis re-analyzed previously published TCR beta repertoires from several hundred donors and added high-resolution HLA genotyping. Rather than using new phenotypic data, the later analysis identified candidate immune exposures from TCR beta sequences and from how often those sequences occurred across donors. In an earlier analysis of roughly 580 of the donors, high-throughput TCR beta sequencing was used to judge whether each TCR beta V gene segment behaved as functional or pseudogenic. Alongside the repertoire data, information on donor age, sex, ethnicity and CMV serostatus was compiled. Genome-wide SNP genotypes for about 65% of the roughly 670 donors were used in a later genetic analysis, which treated that subset as a discovery cohort. All discovery cohort repertoires had been generated on a single sequencing platform. HLA typing included class I and class II loci at four-digit resolution. The number of donors typed differed by locus, with roughly 629-640 for A, B, C, DRB1 and DQB1, about 500 for DQA1, over 600 for DPA1, and around 450 for DPB1. About 5 DR-DQ haplotypes were handled as single units for association and clustering, since linkage in the cohort was strong. Among a few hundred genotyped donors of the cohort, an average of approximately 230,000 unique TCR beta nucleotide sequences were sequenced per donor, roughly 20% of them non-productive.

Spanning cysteine to phenylalanine, the CDR3 consists of 15 amino acids. The DNA shown is the 45-base CDR3, in frame from base 1. CDR1 and CDR2 are read off the germline V gene (reference sequence) as SEHNR and FQNEAQ. Libraries were constructed by the immunoSEQ multiplex PCR assay. For the multiplex PCR, a mixture combining 60 forward primers for TCR Vbeta segments and 13 reverse primers for TCR Jbeta segments was used. Amplification of the CDR3 region of rearranged TCR beta genes was performed with a multiplex PCR assay on genomic DNA. Amplified TCR beta libraries were sequenced as 87-base-pair reads on the Illumina HiSeq System. Processing in the source paper ran as follows. Across the 670 or so repertoires, a later analysis counted roughly 77 million unique TCR beta chains, roughly 11 million of which were shared by at least two donors. A nearest-neighbor algorithm error-corrected the raw reads and collapsed the reads into unique sequences, merging closely related sequences to remove PCR and sequencing errors. Alignment of CDR3 sequences to IMGT reference sequences was used to assign V, D and J gene segments. For a sequence to be retained, a match of at least six nucleotides was required to both a V gene segment and a J gene segment. A rearrangement was called productive if the CDR3 had no stop codons and remained in frame with V and J, and every other rearrangement was called non-productive. Following IMGT convention, CDR3 was defined as the stretch from the second conserved V-encoded cysteine to the conserved J-encoded phenylalanine. The earlier analysis of about 620 of the donors excluded sequences that lacked an unambiguous match to a single V gene segment. An earlier analysis of a few hundred of the donors called V segments functional above 56.7% productive rearrangements and segregating when the between-donor standard deviation exceeded 5%. To diagnose cytomegalovirus status from the catalog of TCR beta chain sequences, a statistical classification framework was built. In a later analysis, TCR nucleotide sequences were compared against IMGT/GENE-DB human TR gene sequences so that V and J genes could be assigned. In a later analysis, CDR3 sequences and most-parsimonious VDJ recombination scenarios were assigned using the TCRdist pipeline. In a later analysis, each TCR beta chain was defined by its CDR3 amino acid sequence together with its V-gene family, and reads lacking a unique V-gene family were excluded. To address suspected cross-contamination and a sequencing artifact, a later analysis removed 592 highly shared, low-generation-probability nucleotide sequences. For each public chain, a later analysis derived a clonal expansion index from normalized ranks of inferred template counts within each repertoire. A later analysis computed generation probabilities with a VDJ recombination model fitted to out-of-frame rearrangements, and checked the results against IGoR. In a later analysis, hypergeometric tests were used to score TCR-TCR, TCR-HLA and TCR-CMV co-occurrence, with a repertoire-size bias correction applied to TCR pairs. A later analysis estimated false discovery rates by permuting HLA or CMV assignments 20 times. A later analysis grouped co-occurring TCRs with DBSCAN, adding TCRdist sequence similarity when clustering within HLA-allele-positive subsets. For co-occurrence clustering, repertoires with fewer than 30,000 or more than 120,000 public chains were excluded, along with five repertoires with anomalous nucleotide sharing. TCRdb retrieved this table from immuneACCESS and kept in-frame rearrangements only. Not all clones are present; in checked studies, unresolved V genes account for under half, and no reason is known for the remainder. V, J and clone size reflect that table, while D and trimming were determined from the DNA. In this sample the table shows approximately 170,000 clones, less than 90% of which occur a single time. The ten largest clones take up about 4.4% of the sample.

The cohort consisted of 666 healthy bone marrow donors. At the time of sampling, all cohort members were nominally healthy, though unrecorded immune exposures were likely present. The donor tested CMV seropositive, placing the donor among the 250 to 350 seropositive members of the cohort. A peripheral blood sample was collected from each donor, and TCR beta sequencing was performed on peripheral blood mononuclear cells. Genomic DNA extraction from the blood cell samples was performed with the Qiagen DNeasy Blood Extraction Kit. Overall study outcomes, separate from this receptor: Most TCR sequences were seen in very few donors, while some public TCRs were found in many individuals. A later analysis found that HLA-associated TCR beta chains were more clonally expanded and had lower generation probabilities than equally common non-associated chains. According to a later analysis, TCR association rates differed among HLA loci, with DRB1 alleles showing the most associated TCRs and HLA-C alleles showing the fewest. Compared with the approximately 700-donor mean, donors in an Asian-associated ancestry cluster had fewer N-insertions in productive TCRs, according to a later genetic analysis. In vitro tests confirmed that three of the cytomegalovirus-associated TCR beta chains recognize cytomegalovirus antigens. Presence/absence analyses assumed roughly uniform sequencing depth across donors, an assumption that may not hold. This cohort had only TCR beta chains sequenced, and the lack of alpha or paired-chain data limited which features could be detected. Strong co-occurrence of HLA alleles, especially DR and DQ, made assigning TCR associations to individual alleles difficult. Broadly in line with IMGT annotations, most TCR beta V segments showed up in productive rearrangements about 87% or about 30% of the time in an earlier analysis of under 700 of the donors. The classifier was reported to diagnose cytomegalovirus status with high specificity and sensitivity in both the original cohort and the validation cohort. Because some donors lacked HLA typing at each locus, the association tests relied only on the typed subset. An association between a missense DCLRE1C variant and V-gene and J-gene trimming of TCR beta chains was found in a later genetic analysis and replicated in an independent cohort. A further reported finding was that TCR beta sequences accurately predicted the HLA-A and HLA-B alleles for most subjects in the first cohort. Linkage disequilibrium might explain the correlated functional status among segregating V segments, but an unknown experimental factor could not be ruled out. The authors suggested that the approach could potentially be extended to other disease states and immunological phenotypes. Several of the top co-occurrence clusters appeared to be linked to parvovirus B19, influenza, CMV and Epstein-Barr virus, according to a later analysis. The study listed approximately 160 TCR beta chains as associated with cytomegalovirus. Because counts were too low, some 16 rarely observed V segments, including chromosome 9 orphons, were excluded from the earlier analysis of around 590 of the donors. Immune exposure information for the cohort was limited to CMV serostatus. In a later analysis, about 16,000 TCR beta sequences were associated with specific HLA alleles at a false discovery rate of 0.05. Most CMV-associated TCR beta chains appeared to be HLA-restricted in a later analysis, and the HLA associations seemed to be driven largely by CMV exposure. Some IMGT-functional V segments, including TRBV6-2 and TRBV6-3, could not be told apart with the 87-base-pair reads, so those segments were excluded. A cluster of highly shared sequence variants was judged likely to be a technical artifact of the sequencing pipeline.

In the case of this clone: The antigen it binds to is not known. The junction shows a germline mismatch at one end, possibly a read error.

Source material: PBMCs. The sequence is built from TRBV7-9 and TRBJ2-2; TRBD2 fits 8 bases in the junction. The sequence derives from a woman in her forties or fifties in good health and CMV-seropositive. The DNA sequence reads TGTTCCAGCAGCTTAGGGACTAGAAGTCCCGGGGAGCTGTTTTTT. Translation gives CSSSLGTRSPGELFF.